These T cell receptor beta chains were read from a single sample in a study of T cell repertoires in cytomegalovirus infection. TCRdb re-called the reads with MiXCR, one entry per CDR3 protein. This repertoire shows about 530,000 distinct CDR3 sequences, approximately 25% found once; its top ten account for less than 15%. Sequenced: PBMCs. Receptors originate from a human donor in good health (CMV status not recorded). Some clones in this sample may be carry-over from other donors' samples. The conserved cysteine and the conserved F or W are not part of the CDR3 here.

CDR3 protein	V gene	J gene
ASSLGGSGRNEF	TRBV7-2	TRBJ2-1
ASSLRQSTNERLF	TRBV7-6	TRBJ1-4
ASRTNRGPRGTEAF	TRBV27	TRBJ1-1
ASSLAQVSGNTIY	TRBV7-6	TRBJ1-3
ASSIGRGGTDTQY	TRBV19	TRBJ2-3
ASSPAGSGNEQF	TRBV5-4	TRBJ2-1
ASSVGLAYGANVLT	TRBV9	TRBJ2-6
ASSPDRTSGYNEQF	TRBV5-6	TRBJ2-1
ASSQVPGQGSYEQY	TRBV4-1	TRBJ2-7
ASSLDAREQF	TRBV7-2	TRBJ2-1
ASSLPGQSEKLF	TRBV28	TRBJ1-4
ASSLRSGFVTEAF	TRBV12-3/TRBV12-4	TRBJ1-1
ASSLASAPVRGEGTYNSPLH	TRBV11-1	TRBJ1-6
AISGQVLAGELF	TRBV10-3	TRBJ2-2
ASRGTGGSSYNEQF	TRBV12-3/TRBV12-4	TRBJ2-1
ASSLTGGGSGYT	TRBV12-3/TRBV12-4	TRBJ1-2
ASSPTVRVSGNTIY	TRBV7-8	TRBJ1-3
ASSYSRGVVEKLF	TRBV6-5	TRBJ1-4
ASHGGDQPQH	TRBV19	TRBJ1-5
ASSAPDLGEQY	TRBV2	TRBJ2-7
ASSLGGQEIYGYT	TRBV7-2	TRBJ1-2
ASSWLTGAGIQY	TRBV28	TRBJ2-4
ASRTRPVLTDTQY	TRBV12-3/TRBV12-4	TRBJ2-3
ASSLGPGAPGYT	TRBV14	TRBJ1-2
ASSARGDNYGYT	TRBV19	TRBJ1-2
ASSGTGTGLKAF	TRBV9	TRBJ1-1
ASSIDRGGYT	TRBV19	TRBJ1-2
ASRTPGTTQF	TRBV6-2/TRBV6-3	TRBJ2-1
AISGANVLT	TRBV10-3	TRBJ2-6
ASGLGGNNYGYT	TRBV12-5	TRBJ1-2
ATRVPGQLNEKLF	TRBV15	TRBJ1-4
ASSLVGGANTEAF	TRBV7-2	TRBJ1-1
ASSPPGRGPNTGELF	TRBV7-2	TRBJ2-2
ASSLGLREIYGYT	TRBV7-8	TRBJ1-2
ASSYLTTGKSEGQGNHEQF	TRBV6-2/TRBV6-3	TRBJ2-1
ASTGWGEMALNTEAF	TRBV28	TRBJ1-1
ASSLWLAGVTGELF	TRBV11-2	TRBJ2-2
ASSFSTSGSMDYEQY	TRBV11-2	TRBJ2-7
ASSVLANTGELF	TRBV10-1	TRBJ2-2
ASRLQGTGNTIY	TRBV12-3/TRBV12-4	TRBJ1-3
ASSLQTPDTQY	TRBV7-2	TRBJ2-3
ATSTGLFSGANVLT	TRBV15	TRBJ2-6
ASSLGPSGSTDTQY	TRBV7-6	TRBJ2-3